Following are 11 T cell receptor beta chains from one sample sequenced in a study of shared T cell receptors in the human thymus. Assay: immunoSEQ multiplex PCR; the TCRdb copy retains only in-frame clones and omits some. The sample consists of 500,000 to 850,000 clones, 87% of them appearing once. The same data also contributed to another study, on human thymus T cells.

Sequencing used thymocytes. Receptor source: a boy under three years old with a congenital heart defect.

V is TRBV7-2 and J is TRBJ2-1; 9 nucleotides align to TRBD2. After removal of 0 bases from V and 10 bases from J, the junction contained 4 bases not matched to a gene. Looked up from germline, CDR1 is SGHTA and CDR2 is FQGNSA. The CDR3 loop spans 14 amino acids. CDR3 region: CASSLAGLAREQFF. In DNA form, the CDR3 reads TGTGCCAGCAGCTTAGCGGGACTAGCTCGGGAGCAGTTCTTC.

The table lists this clone with a count of one. V and J are TRBV5-1 and TRBJ1-1; D is perhaps TRBD1 (6 bases). Looked up from germline, CDR1 is SGHRS and CDR2 is YFSETQ. Trimming took off 0 bases at V and 1 base at J, with 13 bases between the two ends. This CDR3 has 16 residues. DNA of the CDR3: TGCGCCAGCAGCTTGGACAGGGTGTACGGGAACACTGAAGCTTTCTTT. Encoded protein: CASSLDRVYGNTEAFF.

This rearrangement joins TRBV4-3 to TRBJ2-1; 8 bases are a match to TRBD2. J gave up 6 bases and V 4 bases, and 14 bases lay outside the gene matches. There are 17 residues in the CDR3. From germline, CDR1 is LGHNA and CDR2 YSLEER. As DNA, the CDR3 is TGCGCCAGCAGCCTATACCCCATAGCGGGGCCCCCCAATGAGCAGTTCTTC. It translates to CASSLYPIAGPPNEQFF.

This clone appeared a single time. The rearrangement links TRBV5-1 to TRBJ2-7; TRBD1 matches at 9 bases. This CDR3 region has 15 residues. J was trimmed by 4 bases and V by 4 bases; bases with no gene match: 9. In germline, CDR1 is SGHRS, CDR2 YFSETQ. CDR3 bases: TGCGCCAGCAGCCCCGATAGAGACAGGGGGTACGAGCAGTACTTC. It is translated as CASSPDRDRGYEQYF.

Only a few counts were recorded for this clone. The J gene is TRBJ2-2, the V gene TRBV4-3; TRBD2 matches at 12 bases. Per germline, CDR1 LGHNA and CDR2 YSLEER. This CDR3 is built from 19 residues. Trimming at V came to 6 bases and at J to 5 bases, leaving 16 bases not matched to a gene. In DNA form, the CDR3 reads TGCGCCAGCAGACAAACTCCCGAGACTAGCGGGAGAGGGACCGGGGAGCTGTTTTTT. Its translation is CASRQTPETSGRGTGELFF.

V and J are TRBV5-1 and TRBJ2-7; D is unclear. This CDR3 spans 12 amino acids. V dropped 0 bases and J dropped 7 bases, with 8 bases sitting between them. The germline V gene has CDR1 SGHRS and CDR2 YFSETQ. The CDR3 bases are TGCGCCAGCAGCTTGGAGTTCTATGAGCAGTACTTC. It is translated as CASSLEFYEQYF.

This clone was counted a single time. V and J are TRBV27 and TRBJ2-1, with 10 bases aligning to TRBD2. The CDR3 has 16 residues. J lost 7 bases, V lost 3 bases, and 9 bases had no gene match. CDR1 is MNHEY, CDR2 SMNVEV, per germline (reference sequence). The CDR3 reads CASSFQRLAGLNEQFF. Written as DNA, the CDR3 is TGTGCCAGCAGTTTCCAGAGACTAGCGGGCCTTAATGAGCAGTTCTTC.

The chain employs TRBV4-1 and TRBJ1-4, with unresolved D. Germline-derived CDR1 and CDR2 are MGHRA and YSYEKL. CDR3 length equals 15 residues. V shed 2 bases and J shed 1 base, with 8 bases lying between them. CDR3: CASSQPDKTNEKLFF. In DNA form, the CDR3 reads TGCGCCAGCAGCCAACCTGACAAAACTAATGAAAAACTGTTTTTT.

The chain employs TRBV6-1 and TRBJ2-5; no reliable D call. Trimming left V 1 base short and J 1 base short, with 7 bases between. Germline CDR1 MNHNS, CDR2 SASEGT. The CDR3 totals 14 residues. The CDR3 coding sequence is TGTGCCAGCAGTGAAGAACAAGTCCAAGAGACCCAGTACTTC. Protein: CASSEEQVQETQYF.

The chain uses TRBV5-6 and TRBJ1-1; 7 bases align to TRBD1. Trimming cost V 4 bases and J 4 bases; bases outside gene matches: 10. Germline CDR1 is SGHDT and CDR2 is YYEEEE. The CDR3 extends over 15 amino acids. This CDR3 is CASSLDREKITEAFF. The CDR3 DNA follows: TGTGCCAGCAGCCTCGACAGGGAGAAGATCACTGAAGCTTTCTTT.

The chain combines TRBV4-3 with TRBJ1-5, with D perhaps TRBD1 (5 bases). The CDR3 spans 17 residues. Germline V lookup: CDR1 LGHNA, CDR2 YSLEER. Trimming shortened V by 1 base and J by 4 bases, and 17 bases separated the two germline ends. The CDR3, as DNA: TGCGCCAGCAGCCAAGGGGGAGGCCCCTACAGGAATCAGCCCCAGCATTTT. This codes for CASSQGGGPYRNQPQHF.